These 20 T cell receptor beta chains share one sample of origin, sequenced in a study of T cells after yellow fever vaccination. TCRdb passed the 5' RACE reads through MiXCR, listing each CDR3 protein once. The sample has some 160,000 distinct CDR3 sequences; approximately 6.8% are singletons. The input for sequencing was CD4+ T cells sorted from PBMCs, taken about 5 days after the first yellow fever vaccination. All receptors come from a man between 18 and 29 years old who received the YFV17D yellow fever vaccine.

The V and J genes are TRBV5-1 and TRBJ2-1; perhaps TRBD2 as D (7 bases). Trimming pared 1 base from V and 8 bases from J, leaving 13 bases between. Germline values: CDR1 SGHRS, CDR2 YFSETQ. This CDR3 spans 14 amino acids. The CDR3 region is CASSLRGGDHEQFF. The CDR3 DNA reads TGCGCCAGCAGCTTGAGGGGGGGGGATCATGAGCAGTTCTTC. The whole variable domain, remainder taken from reference TRBV5-1 and TRBJ2-1, is KAGVTQTPRYLIKTRGQQVTLSCSPISGHRSVSWYQQTPGQGLQFLFEYFSETQRNKGNFPGRFSGRQFSNSRSEMNVSTLELGDSALYLCASSLRGGDHEQFFGPGTRLTVL.

This clonotype was found many times. The V and J genes are TRBV7-2 and TRBJ2-3; D call uncertain. V was pared by 0 bases and J by 4 bases, with 8 bases between. The CDR3 length is 14 residues. Germline CDR1 reads SGHTA; CDR2 reads FQGNSA. The CDR3 reads CASSLAAVADTQYF. CDR3 nucleotide sequence: TGTGCCAGCAGCTTAGCTGCCGTGGCAGATACGCAGTATTTT.

This clonotype was found many times. The chain uses TRBV12-3 or TRBV12-4 and TRBJ2-3; D is unclear. The CDR3 has 12 residues. Between the trimmed V and J ends, which lost 5 bases and 5 bases, there was a span of 8 bases. The CDR3, as DNA: TGTGCCAGCAGTCCCCCTAAAGATACGCAGTATTTT. Protein: CASSPPKDTQYF.

Only a few counts were recorded for this clonotype. This chain connects TRBV4-2 to TRBJ1-5, with 8 bases lining up with TRBD1. Trimming removed 3 bases from V and 3 bases from J; junction bases left unmatched: 7. The V gene's germline CDR1 is LGHNA and CDR2 YNFKEQ. The CDR3 is 16 residues long. The CDR3 region has the DNA TGTGCCAGCAGCCAGACTCCGGGACAGGACAATCAGCCCCAGCATTTT. It encodes CASSQTPGQDNQPQHF.

This clonotype was recorded at least ten times. The chain carries TRBV9 and TRBJ2-1; 7 bases line up with TRBD2. The CDR3 extends over 16 amino acids. J lost 0 bases, V lost 4 bases, and 7 bases had no gene match. CDR1 is SGDLS and CDR2 is YYNGEE in the germline V gene. The CDR3 coding sequence is TGTGCCAGCAGCCCCCGAGCGGGGAGCTCCTACAATGAGCAGTTCTTC. Protein product: CASSPRAGSSYNEQFF.

The chain is built from TRBV7-3 and TRBJ2-7, with TRBD2 matching 8 bases. Germline loops: CDR1 SGHTA, CDR2 FQGTGA. V lost 2 bases to trimming and J lost 5 bases; unmatched junction nucleotides: 5. The CDR3 has 14 amino acids. The CDR3 sequence: CASSLVAGRDEQYF. Written as DNA, the CDR3 is TGTGCCAGCAGCTTAGTAGCGGGGAGAGACGAGCAGTACTTC.

This chain connects TRBV7-9 to TRBJ2-3; D is perhaps TRBD1 (6 bases). The germline V gene encodes CDR1 SEHNR and CDR2 FQNEAQ (reference sequence). Trimming removed 8 bases at V and 8 bases at J, with 26 bases between. This CDR3 region has 16 residues. In DNA form, the CDR3 reads TGTGCCAGCCGCCAACCTTGGGGGCGCGATCTATTTACGCAGTATTTT. Translation gives CASRQPWGRDLFTQYF.

The chain recombines TRBV6-1 with TRBJ2-1; 12 bases align to TRBD2. V trimming: 6 bases; J trimming: 5 bases; junction bases outside the gene matches: 8. CDR3 size: 16 residues. Looked up from germline, CDR1 is MNHNS and CDR2 is SASEGT. The CDR3 loop is CASRSSGGALNNEQFF. CDR3 nucleotides: TGTGCCAGCAGATCTAGCGGGGGGGCCCTGAACAATGAGCAGTTCTTC.

At least ten counts were recorded for this clonotype. The chain joins TRBV6-2 or TRBV6-3 to TRBJ1-5; TRBD1 might be the D (5 bases). V was shortened by 3 bases and J by 6 bases, with 12 bases between the two germline ends. CDR3 length equals 14 residues. Per the germline V gene, CDR1 is MNHEY and CDR2 is SVGEGT. The chain's CDR3 is CASSYTGTSQPQHF. The CDR3 DNA follows: TGTGCCAGCAGTTATACCGGGACGTCTCAGCCCCAGCATTTT.

This clonotype has at least ten counts. The V and J genes are TRBV20-1 and TRBJ2-5; 7 bases align to TRBD1. Trimming cost V 5 bases and J 6 bases; bases outside gene matches: 6. This CDR3 has 12 amino acids. The germline CDR1 and CDR2 sequences are DFQATT and SNEGSKA (reference sequence). CDR3 in amino acids: CSAPGTDQTQYF. CDR3 in DNA: TGCAGTGCTCCCGGGACAGATCAGACCCAGTACTTC.

This clonotype was observed a handful of times. The J gene is TRBJ1-2, the V gene TRBV6-5; D is unclear. V lost 2 bases and J 8 bases, leaving 15 bases between the germline ends. Germline-derived CDR1 and CDR2 are MNHEY and SVGAGI. This CDR3 contains 14 residues. The CDR3 DNA follows: TGTGCCAGCAGTTACGGCATACTAACGGGAGGCTACACCTTC. Translation: CASSYGILTGGYTF.

This clonotype turned up a few times. J is TRBJ2-6 and V is TRBV9, with D possibly TRBD2 on 7 matching bases. From germline, CDR1 is SGDLS and CDR2 YYNGEE. This CDR3 is built from 18 residues. Trimming removed 4 bases from V and 4 bases from J, with 21 bases in between. The CDR3 coding sequence is TGTGCCAGCAGCCCAGAGGGGGGGGGCCCTTCGGGGGCCAACGTCCTGACTTTC. Translation gives CASSPEGGGPSGANVLTF. The whole variable domain, remainder taken from reference TRBV9 and TRBJ2-6, is DSGVTQTPKHLITATGQRVTLRCSPRSGDLSVYWYQQSLDQGLQFLIQYYNGEERAKGNILERFSAQQFPDLHSELNLSSLELGDSALYFCASSPEGGGPSGANVLTFGAGSRLTVL.

This clonotype was observed at least ten times. The gene calls are TRBV15 and TRBJ2-1, with TRBD1 matching over 9 bases. The junction had 2 bases not matched to a gene; V was cut back by 5 bases and J by 0 bases. The germline V gene has CDR1 LNHNV and CDR2 YYDKDF (reference sequence). CDR3 size: 15 residues. In DNA form, the CDR3 reads TGTGCCACCAGCCCGGGACAGGGCTCCTACAATGAGCAGTTCTTC. Amino acid sequence: CATSPGQGSYNEQFF.

This clonotype was observed at least ten times. The genes are TRBV6-5 and TRBJ2-7; 10 bases are shared with TRBD1. Germline CDR1 MNHEY, CDR2 SVGAGI. J gave up 2 bases and V 6 bases, and 7 bases lay outside the gene matches. The CDR3 consists of 15 residues. The CDR3 DNA sequence: TGTGCCAGCAGCAGAGACAGGGGGCCTACCTACGAGCAGTACTTC. Encoded protein: CASSRDRGPTYEQYF.

This chain links TRBV7-2 with TRBJ2-1; D possibly corresponds to TRBD2 (7 bases). Germline V gene lookup returns CDR1 SGHTA and CDR2 FQGNSA. Deletions cut 0 bases from V and 7 bases from J, with 13 bases between. The length of the CDR3 is 15 residues. The CDR3 bases are TGTGCCAGCAGCTTAGCTTGGACTAGGGGGAATGAGCAGTTCTTC. This codes for CASSLAWTRGNEQFF.

This clonotype was picked up many times. This sequence joins TRBV5-1 and TRBJ1-2, with 7 bases identical to TRBD1. The CDR3 has 15 residues. Trimming took 3 bases from V and 5 from J; bases not matched to a gene: 10. Germline CDR1 SGHRS, CDR2 YFSETQ. Here the CDR3 reads CASSSLEGANYGYTF. The DNA for the CDR3 is TGCGCCAGCAGCTCTTTGGAGGGGGCAAATTATGGCTACACCTTC.

This clonotype was seen more than once but under ten times. The V gene is TRBV24-1, the J gene TRBJ2-5; D tentatively fits TRBD1 or TRBD2 (7 bases each). V lost 4 bases, J lost 4 bases, and 15 bases lay in between. Per the germline V gene, CDR1 is KGHDR and CDR2 is SFDVKD. The CDR3 contains 15 residues. Here the CDR3 reads CATSDPGGGGETQYF. CDR3 bases: TGTGCCACCAGTGACCCAGGGGGGGGGGGAGAGACCCAGTACTTC.

The chain has TRBV20-1 and TRBJ2-5; 8 bases map to TRBD2. The CDR3 runs 13 residues. Germline V gene lookup returns CDR1 DFQATT and CDR2 SNEGSKA (reference sequence). The J segment lost 4 bases and the V segment lost 6 bases, leaving 7 bases of the junction unmatched. In nucleotides, the CDR3 is TGCAGTGCAACCGGGGGGGCCCCAGAGACCCAGTACTTC. Its protein is CSATGGAPETQYF.

This clonotype was recorded at least ten times. The chain has TRBV12-3 or TRBV12-4 and TRBJ2-2; tentative D call: TRBD2 (5 bases). V lost 6 bases to trimming and J lost 9 bases, with 11 bases between them. The CDR3 is made up of 12 amino acids. In DNA, the CDR3 is TGTGCCAGCAGCAAGGAGGCCCGGGAGCTGTTTTTT. Residues: CASSKEARELFF.

This clonotype has ten or more counts. This chain uses TRBV5-1 with TRBJ2-5, with D perhaps TRBD1 (6 bases). CDR1 is SGHRS and CDR2 is YFSETQ in the germline V gene. This CDR3 contains 14 residues. V lost 0 bases and J lost 4, with 10 bases in between. The CDR3 is CASSLASQGETQYF. In nucleotides, the CDR3 is TGCGCCAGCAGCTTGGCCTCACAGGGAGAGACCCAGTACTTC. Full variable domain (missing parts from reference TRBV5-1 and TRBJ2-5): KAGVTQTPRYLIKTRGQQVTLSCSPISGHRSVSWYQQTPGQGLQFLFEYFSETQRNKGNFPGRFSGRQFSNSRSEMNVSTLELGDSALYLCASSLASQGETQYFGPGTRLLVL.